These 7 T cell receptor beta chains originate from one sample sequenced in a study of human T cells and chemical hapten exposure. Each CDR3 protein is one row after TCRdb ran MiXCR on the RACE reads. The sample contains some 330,000 distinct CDR3 sequences, roughly 6% of which appear only once. Documented time point: pre-sensitization, week 0. The treatment here: therapeutic diphenylcyclopropenone sensitization with weekly scalp DPC. The input for sequencing was whole blood, taken in connection with sensitization to the hapten diphenylcyclopropenone (DPC). The origin of the receptors is a woman aged 18-29 years with alopecia areata. Some clones in this sample may be carry-over from other donors' samples.

J is TRBJ2-1 and V is TRBV24-1, with D possibly being TRBD1 or TRBD2 (5 bases each). The CDR3 totals 15 residues. Trimming removed 10 bases at V and 0 bases at J, with 15 bases between. Germline-derived CDR1 and CDR2 are KGHDR and SFDVKD. The CDR3 coding sequence is TGTGCCACAGGGGCGTGGGGGACCTCCTACAATGAGCAGTTCTTC. Amino acids: CATGAWGTSYNEQFF.

This clonotype was recorded a few times. V usage is TRBV9 and J usage is TRBJ2-3, with D tentatively TRBD1 or TRBD2 (6 bases each). Deletions cut 0 bases from V and 1 base from J, with 15 bases between. Germline values: CDR1 SGDLS, CDR2 YYNGEE. The CDR3 contains 17 residues. CDR3 DNA: TGTGCCAGCAGCGTAGTCCCGGGGGCGAGTGGCACAGATACGCAGTATTTT. Translating it yields CASSVVPGASGTDTQYF. Filled out from reference TRBV9 and TRBJ2-3, the complete variable domain reads DSGVTQTPKHLITATGQRVTLRCSPRSGDLSVYWYQQSLDQGLQFLIQYYNGEERAKGNILERFSAQQFPDLHSELNLSSLELGDSALYFCASSVVPGASGTDTQYFGPGTRLTVL.

There are many counts of this clonotype. The gene calls are TRBV7-2 and TRBJ1-4; possible D gene TRBD1, 6 bases. V lost 3 bases, J lost 10 bases, and 12 bases lay in between. Germline V CDR1 and CDR2: SGHTA, FQGNSA. There are 13 residues in the CDR3. CDR3 sequence reads: CASSLGATRKLFF. The CDR3 nucleotides read TGTGCCAGCAGCTTGGGGGCCACAAGAAAACTGTTTTTT.

This clonotype has a handful of counts. The chain is built from TRBV18 and TRBJ1-2; D remains unclear. V was shortened by 3 bases and J by 4 bases, with 12 bases between the two germline ends. This CDR3 is 14 amino acids long. Germline assignment: CDR1 KGHSH and CDR2 LQKENI. CDR3 coding DNA: TGTGCCAGCTCACCCCTCATGACACGCTATGGCTACACCTTC. Translated, it gives CASSPLMTRYGYTF.

This clonotype came up a few times. V usage is TRBV6-5 and J usage is TRBJ2-7; D may be TRBD1 (6 bases). CDR3 length: 14 residues. Germline values: CDR1 MNHEY, CDR2 SVGAGI. Trimming cost V 7 bases and J 9 bases, with 22 bases left between them. CDR3 amino acids: CASKNRERLRGQYF. The CDR3 DNA follows: TGTGCCAGCAAAAACAGGGAACGTCTACGAGGGCAGTACTTC.

This clonotype was recorded many times. The gene calls are TRBV29-1 and TRBJ1-6, with D possibly matching TRBD1 (6 bases). With 5 bases removed from V and 10 bases from J, the gap between germline ends came to 15 bases. The CDR3 is 13 residues long. Germline CDR1 and CDR2: SQVTM and ANQGSEA. Here the CDR3 reads CSVLEQGVSPLHF. In DNA form, the CDR3 reads TGCAGCGTTTTGGAACAGGGTGTCTCACCCCTCCACTTT.

Worth noting for this clonotype: This may arise from a read error, as a much more abundant clone is one base away. The rearrangement uses TRBV10-2 and TRBJ1-6; 9 nucleotides match TRBD1. The V gene end was trimmed by 7 bases and the J gene end by 6 bases; junction bases not matched to a gene: 10. The length of the CDR3 is 16 residues. The germline gives CDR1 WSHSY, CDR2 SAAADI. The CDR3 here is CASKSTGQGFNSPLHF. DNA of the CDR3: TGCGCCAGCAAGTCCACGGGACAGGGATTTAATTCACCCCTCCACTTT.